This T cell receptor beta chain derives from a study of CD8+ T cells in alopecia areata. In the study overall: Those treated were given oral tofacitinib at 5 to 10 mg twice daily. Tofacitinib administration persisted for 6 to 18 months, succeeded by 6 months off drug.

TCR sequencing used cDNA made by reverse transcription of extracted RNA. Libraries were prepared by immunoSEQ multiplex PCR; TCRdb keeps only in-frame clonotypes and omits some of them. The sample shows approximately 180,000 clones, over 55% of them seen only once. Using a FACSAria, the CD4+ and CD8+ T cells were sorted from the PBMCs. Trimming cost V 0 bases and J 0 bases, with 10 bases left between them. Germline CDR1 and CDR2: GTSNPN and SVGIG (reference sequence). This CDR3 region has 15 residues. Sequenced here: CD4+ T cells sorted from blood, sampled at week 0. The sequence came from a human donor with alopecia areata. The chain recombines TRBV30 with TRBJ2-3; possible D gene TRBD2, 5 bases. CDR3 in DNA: TGTGCCTGGAGTGTCTCTAGCTCTAGCACAGATACGCAGTATTTT. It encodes CAWSVSSSSTDTQYF. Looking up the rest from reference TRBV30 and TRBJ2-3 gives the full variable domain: SQTIHQWPATLVQPVGSPLSLECTVEGTSNPNLYWYRQAAGRGLQLLFYSVGIGQISSEVPQNLSASRPQDRQFILSSKKLLLSDSGFYLCAWSVSSSSTDTQYFGPGTRLTVL.